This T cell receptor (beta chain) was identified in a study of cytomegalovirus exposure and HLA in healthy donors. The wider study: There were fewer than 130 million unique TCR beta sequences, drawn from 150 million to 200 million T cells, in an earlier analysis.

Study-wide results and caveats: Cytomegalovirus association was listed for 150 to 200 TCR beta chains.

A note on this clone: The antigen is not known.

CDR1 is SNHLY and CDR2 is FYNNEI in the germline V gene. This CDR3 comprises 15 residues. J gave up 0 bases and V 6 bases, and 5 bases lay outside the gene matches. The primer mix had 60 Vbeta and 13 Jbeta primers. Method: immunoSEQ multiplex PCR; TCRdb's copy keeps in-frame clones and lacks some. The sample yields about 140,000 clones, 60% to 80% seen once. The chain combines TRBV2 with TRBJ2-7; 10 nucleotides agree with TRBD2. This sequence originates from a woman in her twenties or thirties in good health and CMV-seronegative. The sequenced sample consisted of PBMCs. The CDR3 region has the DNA TGTGCCAGCAGCGGACTAGCGGTTCTCTCCTACGAGCAGTACTTC. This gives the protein CASSGLAVLSYEQYF.